A single T cell receptor beta chain is shown here with its context. This clonotype registers as large (0.1 to 1%) within its sample. There is no known antigen for this receptor. The sample holds no much larger clone one base away, and base qualities are not on file. This specimen belongs to a study of T cell repertoires in aging, cancer and after chemotherapy (dated by TCRdb to the late 2010s). Describing the broader study: Six donor age groups were covered, ranging from 30 or younger up to 70 or older, and each group contained at least three individuals. In the solid tumor group, the paired samples taken before and after chemotherapy came from brain tumor (glioblastoma) patients given temozolomide-based therapy. The complete dataset included roughly 8.8 million TCR reads. The study profiled peripheral blood TCR beta repertoires from healthy donors and cancer patients to examine immunoaging and T cell reconstitution after chemotherapy. A cohort of over 200 cancer patients (more than 90 with hematological and around 130 with solid cancers) was assembled, and roughly 98 healthy donors were included as a reference group.

Based on the germline V gene, the CDR1 and CDR2 sequences are LGHNA and YSLEER. V drops 1 base and J drops 0 bases, leaving 12 bases in between. The CDR3 measures 16 amino acids from cysteine to phenylalanine. The read is trimmed to its CDR3 DNA, 48 bases read in frame from base 1. Using a mixed TRB-A/B primer pool, multiplex touch-down PCR amplified rearranged TRB sequences covering the V, D and J segments. Two consecutive PCR reactions with Phusion HS II polymerase added Illumina adapters and sample indices to the amplicons. The amplicons were purified from gel with the NucleoSpin Gel and PCR Clean-up kit and then assessed with Qubit and an Agilent 2100 Bioanalyzer. Sequencing of libraries was carried out on an Illumina MiSeq in 600-cycle, single-indexed, paired-end runs. As for how the authors treated the data: Processing of the TRB sequences was carried out with MiXCR versions 2.12 and 3.0.5. A clone was defined as each unique CDR3 nucleotide sequence, and only productive sequences supported by at least two reads were kept. Shannon diversity, evenness, clonality (one minus evenness), and alpha-parameterized diversity profiles from alpha 0 to 5 were included as repertoire metrics. The IGoR algorithm was used to compute generation probabilities of clones in paired pre- and post-chemotherapy samples. The public reads were quality trimmed at Q25 with fastp and then assembled into clones with MiXCR by TCRdb, keeping productive beta chains. All rows with the same CDR3 protein become a single entry with the most common DNA and genes. Here the V and J calls rest on TCRdb's processing, not on the authors' analysis. For this sample the table gives 1,500 or so distinct CDR3 sequences, of which 21% were detected only once. Roughly 29% of the sample belongs to the ten largest clones.

TCR beta rearrangements were amplified from genomic DNA isolated from peripheral blood, not from sorted cells or RNA. The paper as a whole reports these results and caveats: Median generation probability increased over the chemotherapy interval in both cancer cohorts, suggesting repertoire reconstitution through rebound thymic output. Significantly lower blood TCR diversity and higher clonality were observed in untreated patients with hematological or solid cancers than in age-matched healthy donors. The authors noted that the repertoire data do not allow conclusions about immunological memory after chemotherapy. In healthy donors, the drop in TCR diversity with age came mainly from a loss of richness, whereas in cancer patients a loss of evenness also played a part.

The material sequenced was blood. The TCR was taken from a human donor with a solid tumor. The chain couples TRBV4-3 to TRBJ1-2, with no D gene named confidently. This receptor has the CDR3 CASSQGWAAANYGYTF. Read as DNA, the sequence is TGCGCCAGCAGCCAAGGCTGGGCAGCAGCTAACTATGGCTACACCTTC.